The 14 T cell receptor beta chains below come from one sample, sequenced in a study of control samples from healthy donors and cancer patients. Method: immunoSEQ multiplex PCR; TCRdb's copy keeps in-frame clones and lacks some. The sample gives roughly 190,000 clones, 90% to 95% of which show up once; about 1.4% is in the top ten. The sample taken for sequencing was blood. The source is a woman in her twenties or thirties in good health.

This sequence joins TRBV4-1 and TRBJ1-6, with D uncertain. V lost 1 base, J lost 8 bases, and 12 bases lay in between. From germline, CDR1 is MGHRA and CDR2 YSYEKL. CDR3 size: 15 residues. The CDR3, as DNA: TGCGCCAGCAGCCAAGTACAGTGGGCTGATTCACCCCTCCACTTT. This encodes CASSQVQWADSPLHF.

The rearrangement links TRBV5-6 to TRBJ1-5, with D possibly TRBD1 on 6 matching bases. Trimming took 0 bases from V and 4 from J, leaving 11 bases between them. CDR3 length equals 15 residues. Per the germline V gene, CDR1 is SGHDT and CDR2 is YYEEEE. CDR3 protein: CASSLDGGANQPQHF. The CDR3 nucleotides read TGTGCCAGCAGCTTGGACGGGGGCGCAAATCAGCCCCAGCATTTT.

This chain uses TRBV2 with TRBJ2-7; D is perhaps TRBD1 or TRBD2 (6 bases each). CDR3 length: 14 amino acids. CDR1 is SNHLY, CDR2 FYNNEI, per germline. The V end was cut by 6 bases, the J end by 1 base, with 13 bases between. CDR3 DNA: TGTGCCAGCAGGGGGGTAGGGGGGTCCTACGAGCAGTACTTC. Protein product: CASRGVGGSYEQYF.

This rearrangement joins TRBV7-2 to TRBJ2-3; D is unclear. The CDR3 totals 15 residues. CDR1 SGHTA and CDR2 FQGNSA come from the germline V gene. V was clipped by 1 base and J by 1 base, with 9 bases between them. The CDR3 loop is CASSLVTLGTDTQYF. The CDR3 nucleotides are TGTGCCAGCAGCTTAGTTACTTTGGGCACAGATACGCAGTATTTT. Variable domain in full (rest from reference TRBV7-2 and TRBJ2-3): GAGVSQSPSNKVTEKGKDVELRCDPISGHTALYWYRQSLGQGLEFLIYFQGNSAPDKSGLPSDRFSAERTGGSVSTLTIQRTQQEDSAVYLCASSLVTLGTDTQYFGPGTRLTVL.

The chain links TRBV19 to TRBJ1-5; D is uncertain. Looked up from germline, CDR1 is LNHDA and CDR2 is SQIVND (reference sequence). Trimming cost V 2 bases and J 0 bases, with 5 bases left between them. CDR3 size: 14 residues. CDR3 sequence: CASSITDSNQPQHF. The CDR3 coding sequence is TGTGCCAGTAGTATAACAGATAGCAATCAGCCCCAGCATTTT.

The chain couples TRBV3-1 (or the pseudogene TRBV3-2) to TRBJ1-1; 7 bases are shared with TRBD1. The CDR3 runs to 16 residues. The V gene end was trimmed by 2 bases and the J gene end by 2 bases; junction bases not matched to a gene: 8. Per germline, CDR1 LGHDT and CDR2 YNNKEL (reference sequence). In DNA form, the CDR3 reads TGTGCCAGCAGCCAATTCCCCAGGGGGGGAAACACTGAAGCTTTCTTT. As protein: CASSQFPRGGNTEAFF.

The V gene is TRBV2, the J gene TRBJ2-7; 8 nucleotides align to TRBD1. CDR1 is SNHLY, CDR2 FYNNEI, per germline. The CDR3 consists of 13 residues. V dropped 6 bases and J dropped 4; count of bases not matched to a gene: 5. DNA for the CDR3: TGTGCCAGCAGAGGACAGGGAGGATACGAGCAGTACTTC. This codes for CASRGQGGYEQYF.

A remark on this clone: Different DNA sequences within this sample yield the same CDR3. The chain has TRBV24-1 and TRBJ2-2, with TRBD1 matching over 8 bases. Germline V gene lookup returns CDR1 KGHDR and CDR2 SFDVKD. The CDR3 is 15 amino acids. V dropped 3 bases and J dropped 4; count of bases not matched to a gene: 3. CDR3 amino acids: CATSDPGQVTGELFF. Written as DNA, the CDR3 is TGTGCCACCAGTGATCCGGGACAGGTCACCGGGGAGCTGTTTTTT.

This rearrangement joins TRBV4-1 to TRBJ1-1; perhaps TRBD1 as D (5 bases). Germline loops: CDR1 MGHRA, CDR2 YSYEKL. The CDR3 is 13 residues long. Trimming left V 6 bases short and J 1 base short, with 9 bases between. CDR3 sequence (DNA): TGCGCCAGCAGTCGAGGACAGAACACTGAAGCTTTCTTT. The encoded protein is CASSRGQNTEAFF.

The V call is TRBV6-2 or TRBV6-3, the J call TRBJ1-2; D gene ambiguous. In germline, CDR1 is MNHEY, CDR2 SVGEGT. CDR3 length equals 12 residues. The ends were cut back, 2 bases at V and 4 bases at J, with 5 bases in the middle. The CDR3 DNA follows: TGTGCCAGCAGTTACCCCTCCTATGGCTACACCTTC. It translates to CASSYPSYGYTF.

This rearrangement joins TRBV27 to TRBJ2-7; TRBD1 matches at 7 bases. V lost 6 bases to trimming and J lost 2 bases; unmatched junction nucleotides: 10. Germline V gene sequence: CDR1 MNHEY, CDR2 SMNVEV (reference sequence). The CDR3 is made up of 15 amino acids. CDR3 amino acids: CASSPTTGRTYEQYF. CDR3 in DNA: TGTGCCAGCAGCCCCACGACAGGGCGAACCTACGAGCAGTACTTC.

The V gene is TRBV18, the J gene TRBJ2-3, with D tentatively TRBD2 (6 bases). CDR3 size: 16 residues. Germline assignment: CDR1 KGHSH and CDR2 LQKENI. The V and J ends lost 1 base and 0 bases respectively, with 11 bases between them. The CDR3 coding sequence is TGTGCCAGCTCACCACGGCGGGGCCCTAGCACAGATACGCAGTATTTT. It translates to CASSPRRGPSTDTQYF.

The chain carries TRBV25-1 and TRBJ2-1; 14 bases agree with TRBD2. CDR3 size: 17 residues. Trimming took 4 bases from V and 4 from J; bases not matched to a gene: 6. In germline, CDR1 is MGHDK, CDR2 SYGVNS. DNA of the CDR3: TGTGCCAGCAGTGGGACTAGCGGGAGGCTCCCTTACAATGAGCAGTTCTTC. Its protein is CASSGTSGRLPYNEQFF.

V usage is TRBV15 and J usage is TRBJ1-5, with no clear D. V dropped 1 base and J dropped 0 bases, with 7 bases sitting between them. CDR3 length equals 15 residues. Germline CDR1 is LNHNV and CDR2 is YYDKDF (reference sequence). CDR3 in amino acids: CATSRVPYSNQPQHF. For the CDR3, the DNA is TGTGCCACCAGCAGAGTCCCTTATAGCAATCAGCCCCAGCATTTT.